This T cell receptor beta chain was captured in a study of blood T cell repertoires in COVID-19. V was clipped by 0 bases and J by 7 bases; unmatched bases: 7. Germline CDR1 LNHNV, CDR2 YYDKDF (reference sequence). The length of the CDR3 is 15 residues. This clone was counted between two and nine times. In the authors' methods: Reference gene primer amplification gave estimated nucleated cell counts. Produced via immunoSEQ multiplex PCR; TCRdb's table is partial and in-frame only. V and J calls and clone size follow that table, whereas D and trimming were derived from the DNA. Of 30,000 or so clones in the sample, 80% to 90% are singletons; the top ten hold 3% to 4.5%.

The V and J genes are TRBV15 and TRBJ2-7; TRBD1 matches at 9 bases. Specimen: peripheral blood. The TCR originated in a man between 50 and 59 years old with acute or convalescent COVID-19. Here the CDR3 DNA reads TGTGCCACCAGCAGAGATCCGGGACAGGGTCGGGAGCAGTACTTC. Translated: CATSRDPGQGREQYF. The full variable domain, in which reference TRBV15 and TRBJ2-7 provide the parts outside the CDR3, is DAMVIQNPRYQVTQFGKPVTLSCSQTLNHNVMYWYQQKSSQAPKLLFHYYDKDFNNEADTPDNFQSRRPNTSFCFLDIRSPGLGDTAMYLCATSRDPGQGREQYFGPGTRLTVT.